What follows is one TCR beta chain and its context. What it recognizes is unknown. This sample is part of a study of T cell responses to AZD1222 COVID-19 vaccine. Overall study findings and caveats: Donors were mostly white British, more females; clonal diversity possibly underestimated. No repertoire was sampled before or during the peak T cell response, only after it. Regions left unmutated in variants are reportedly the target of nearly half of spike-specific TCRs. The study identified only a handful of AZD1222 recipients as seropositive at baseline.

Germline CDR1 and CDR2: LGHDT and YNNKEL (reference sequence). The CDR3 covers 16 residues. The germline V and J ends were trimmed by 5 bases and 0 bases, with 14 bases remaining between them. Some clones are missing from TCRdb's copy, which holds only in-frame ones; the method was immunoSEQ multiplex PCR. The repertoire consists of 45,000 to 60,000 clones, with approximately 88% occurring once and the leading ten covering around 2%. The clonotype originates from an adult in good health. The chain combines TRBV3-1 (or the pseudogene TRBV3-2) with TRBJ2-1, with D possibly TRBD1 on 6 matching bases. Here the sequenced sample was peripheral blood, taken on day 0 of AZD1222 vaccination. The CDR3 reads CASSSGVDPSYNEQFF. DNA of the CDR3: TGTGCCAGCAGCTCAGGGGTTGACCCCTCCTACAATGAGCAGTTCTTC.